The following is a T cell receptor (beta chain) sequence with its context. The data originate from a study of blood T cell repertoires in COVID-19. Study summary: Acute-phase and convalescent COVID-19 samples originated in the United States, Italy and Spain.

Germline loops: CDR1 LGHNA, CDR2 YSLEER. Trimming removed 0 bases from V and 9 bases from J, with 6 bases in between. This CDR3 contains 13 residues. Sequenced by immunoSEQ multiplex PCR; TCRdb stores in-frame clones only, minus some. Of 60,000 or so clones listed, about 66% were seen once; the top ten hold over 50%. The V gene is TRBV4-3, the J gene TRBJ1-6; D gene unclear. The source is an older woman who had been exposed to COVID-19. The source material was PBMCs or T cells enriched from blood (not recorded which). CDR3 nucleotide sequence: TGCGCCAGCAGCCAAGATCCCAGTTCACCCCTCCACTTT. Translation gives CASSQDPSSPLHF.